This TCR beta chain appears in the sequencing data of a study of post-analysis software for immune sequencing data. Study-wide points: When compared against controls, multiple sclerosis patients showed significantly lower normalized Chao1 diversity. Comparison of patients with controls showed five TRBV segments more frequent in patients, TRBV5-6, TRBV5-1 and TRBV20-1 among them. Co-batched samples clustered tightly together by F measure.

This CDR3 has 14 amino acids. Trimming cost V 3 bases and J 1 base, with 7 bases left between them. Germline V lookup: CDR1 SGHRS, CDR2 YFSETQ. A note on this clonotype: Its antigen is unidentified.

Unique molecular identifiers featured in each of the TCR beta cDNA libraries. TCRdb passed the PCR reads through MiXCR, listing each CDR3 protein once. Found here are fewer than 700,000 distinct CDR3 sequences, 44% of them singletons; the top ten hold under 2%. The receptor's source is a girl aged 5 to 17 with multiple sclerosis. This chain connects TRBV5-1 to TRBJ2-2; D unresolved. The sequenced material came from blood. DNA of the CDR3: TGCGCCAGCAGCTCCAATCAGAACACCGGGGAGCTGTTTTTT. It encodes CASSSNQNTGELFF.